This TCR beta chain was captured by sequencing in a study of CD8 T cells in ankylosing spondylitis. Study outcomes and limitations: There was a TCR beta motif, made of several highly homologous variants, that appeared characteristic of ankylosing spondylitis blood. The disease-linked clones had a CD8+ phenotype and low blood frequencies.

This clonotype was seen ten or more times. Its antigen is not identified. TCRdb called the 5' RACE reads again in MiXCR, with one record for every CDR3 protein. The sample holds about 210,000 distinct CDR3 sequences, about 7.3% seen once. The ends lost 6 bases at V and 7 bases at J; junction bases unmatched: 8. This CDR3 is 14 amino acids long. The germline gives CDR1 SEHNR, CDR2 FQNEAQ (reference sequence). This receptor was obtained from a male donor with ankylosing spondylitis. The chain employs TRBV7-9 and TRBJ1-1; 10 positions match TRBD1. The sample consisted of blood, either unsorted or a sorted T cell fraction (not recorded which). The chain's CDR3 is CASSPGQGINEAFF. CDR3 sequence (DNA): TGTGCCAGCAGTCCGGGACAGGGGATCAATGAAGCTTTCTTT.